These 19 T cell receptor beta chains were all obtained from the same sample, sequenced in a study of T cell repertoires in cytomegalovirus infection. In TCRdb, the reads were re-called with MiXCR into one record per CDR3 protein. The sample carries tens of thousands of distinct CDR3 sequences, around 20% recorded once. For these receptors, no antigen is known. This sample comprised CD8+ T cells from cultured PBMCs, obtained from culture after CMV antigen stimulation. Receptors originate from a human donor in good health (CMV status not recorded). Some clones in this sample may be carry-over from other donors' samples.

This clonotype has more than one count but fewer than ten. CDR3 sequence (DNA): TGCAGCGTTGTCCCCCTCGGGGACTATGGCTACACCTTC. Translated, it gives CSVVPLGDYGYTF. The gene calls are TRBV29-1 and TRBJ1-2, with D uncertain. The CDR3 runs to 13 residues. V lost 4 bases to trimming and J lost 3 bases, with 12 bases between them. CDR1 and CDR2 from the germline V gene are SQVTM and ANQGSEA. The whole variable domain, remainder taken from reference TRBV29-1 and TRBJ1-2, is SAVISQKPSRDICQRGTSLTIQCQVDSQVTMMFWYRQQPGQSLTLIATANQGSEATYESGFVIDKFPISRPNLTFSTLTVSNMSPEDSSIYLCSVVPLGDYGYTFGSGTRLTVV.

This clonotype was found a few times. CDR3: CASSQDVGFYEQYF. Here the CDR3 DNA reads TGCGCCAGCAGCCAAGATGTGGGTTTTTACGAGCAGTACTTC. The chain is built from TRBV4-1 and TRBJ2-7; D not resolved. The CDR3 loop spans 14 amino acids. Looked up from germline, CDR1 is MGHRA and CDR2 is YSYEKL. V was shortened by 0 bases and J by 4 bases, with 10 bases between the two germline ends.

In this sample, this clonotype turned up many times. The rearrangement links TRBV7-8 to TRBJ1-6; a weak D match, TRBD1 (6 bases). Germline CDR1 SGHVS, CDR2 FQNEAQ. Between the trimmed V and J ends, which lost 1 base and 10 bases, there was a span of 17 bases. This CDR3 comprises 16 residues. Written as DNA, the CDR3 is TGTGCCAGCAGCTTAGGGAGCCAGTCGGGGGCCTCACCCCTCCACTTT. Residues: CASSLGSQSGASPLHF.

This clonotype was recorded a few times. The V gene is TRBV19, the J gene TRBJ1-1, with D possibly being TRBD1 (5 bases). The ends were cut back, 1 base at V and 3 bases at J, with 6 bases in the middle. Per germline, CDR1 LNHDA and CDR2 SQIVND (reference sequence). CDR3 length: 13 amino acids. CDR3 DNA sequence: TGTGCCAGTAGTATAGGGGGCTACACTGAAGCTTTCTTT. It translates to CASSIGGYTEAFF.

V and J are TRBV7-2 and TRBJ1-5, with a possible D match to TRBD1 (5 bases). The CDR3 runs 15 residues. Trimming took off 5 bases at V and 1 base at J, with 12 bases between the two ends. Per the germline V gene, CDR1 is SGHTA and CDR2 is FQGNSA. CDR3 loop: CASSARDGSNQPQHF. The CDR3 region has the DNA TGTGCCAGCAGCGCCCGGGACGGCAGCAATCAGCCCCAGCATTTT.

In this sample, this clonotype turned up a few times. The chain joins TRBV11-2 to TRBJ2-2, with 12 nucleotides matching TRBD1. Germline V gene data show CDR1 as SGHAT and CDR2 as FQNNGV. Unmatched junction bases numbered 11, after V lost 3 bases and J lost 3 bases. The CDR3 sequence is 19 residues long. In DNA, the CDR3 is TGTGCCAGCAGCTTCCCCCGGGACAGGGGGCGCGGGGACACCGGGGAGCTGTTTTTT. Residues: CASSFPRDRGRGDTGELFF.

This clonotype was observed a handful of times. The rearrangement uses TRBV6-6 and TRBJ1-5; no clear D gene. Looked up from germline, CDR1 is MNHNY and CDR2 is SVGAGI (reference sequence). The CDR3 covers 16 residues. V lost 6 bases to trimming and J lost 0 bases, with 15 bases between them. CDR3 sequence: CASRSATQISNQPQHF. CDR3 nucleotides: TGTGCCAGCAGGAGCGCGACTCAAATTAGCAATCAGCCCCAGCATTTT.

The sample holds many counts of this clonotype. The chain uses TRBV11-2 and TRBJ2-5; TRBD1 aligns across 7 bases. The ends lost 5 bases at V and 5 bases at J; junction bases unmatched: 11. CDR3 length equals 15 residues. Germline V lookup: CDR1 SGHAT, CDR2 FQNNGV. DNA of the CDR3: TGTGCCAGCAGCGCGACGACAGGGTTTGAGGAGACCCAGTACTTC. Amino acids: CASSATTGFEETQYF.

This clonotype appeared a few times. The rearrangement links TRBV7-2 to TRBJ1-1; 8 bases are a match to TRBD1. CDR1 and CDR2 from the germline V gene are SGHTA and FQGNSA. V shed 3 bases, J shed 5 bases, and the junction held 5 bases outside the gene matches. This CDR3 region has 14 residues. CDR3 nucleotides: TGTGCCAGCAGCTTTCAGGGGGCAGGGACTGAAGCTTTCTTT. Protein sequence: CASSFQGAGTEAFF.

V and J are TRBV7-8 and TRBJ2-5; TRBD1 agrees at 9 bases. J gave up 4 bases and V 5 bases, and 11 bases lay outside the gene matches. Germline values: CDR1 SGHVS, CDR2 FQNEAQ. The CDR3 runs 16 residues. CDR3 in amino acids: CASSDRGDRVSETQYF. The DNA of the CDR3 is TGTGCCAGCAGCGATAGGGGGGACAGGGTATCAGAGACCCAGTACTTC.

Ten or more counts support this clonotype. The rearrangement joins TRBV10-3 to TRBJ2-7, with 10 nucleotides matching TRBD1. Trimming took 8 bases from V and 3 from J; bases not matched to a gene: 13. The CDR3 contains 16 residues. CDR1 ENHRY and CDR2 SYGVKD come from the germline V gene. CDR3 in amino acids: CAIQPGQGDLIYEQYF. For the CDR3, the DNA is TGTGCCATCCAACCCGGACAGGGGGACCTTATCTACGAGCAGTACTTC.

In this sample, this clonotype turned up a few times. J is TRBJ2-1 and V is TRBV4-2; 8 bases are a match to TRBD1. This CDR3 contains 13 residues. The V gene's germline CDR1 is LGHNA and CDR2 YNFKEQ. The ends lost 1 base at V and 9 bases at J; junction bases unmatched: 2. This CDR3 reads CASSQAQGAEQFF. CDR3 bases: TGTGCCAGCAGCCAAGCTCAGGGGGCTGAGCAGTTCTTC.

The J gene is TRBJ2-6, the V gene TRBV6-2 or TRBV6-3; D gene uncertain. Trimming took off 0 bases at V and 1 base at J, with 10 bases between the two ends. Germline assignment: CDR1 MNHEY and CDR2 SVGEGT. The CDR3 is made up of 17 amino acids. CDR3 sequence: CASSYSPGRSGANVLTF. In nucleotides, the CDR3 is TGTGCCAGCAGTTACTCACCAGGACGTTCTGGGGCCAACGTCCTGACTTTC.

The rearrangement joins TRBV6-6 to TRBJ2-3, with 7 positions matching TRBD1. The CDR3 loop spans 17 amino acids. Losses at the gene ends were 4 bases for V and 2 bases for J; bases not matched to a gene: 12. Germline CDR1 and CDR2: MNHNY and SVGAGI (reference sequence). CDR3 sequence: CASSSYPGQISTDTQYF. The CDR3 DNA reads TGTGCCAGCAGTTCTTATCCGGGACAGATTTCCACAGATACGCAGTATTTT.

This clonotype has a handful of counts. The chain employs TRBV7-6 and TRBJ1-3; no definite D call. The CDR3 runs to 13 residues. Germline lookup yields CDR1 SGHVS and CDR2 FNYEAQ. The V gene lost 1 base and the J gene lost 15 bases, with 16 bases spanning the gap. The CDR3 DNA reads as TGTGCCAGCAGCTTAGGAACTGAATCGAGAGAATATTTT. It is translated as CASSLGTESREYF.

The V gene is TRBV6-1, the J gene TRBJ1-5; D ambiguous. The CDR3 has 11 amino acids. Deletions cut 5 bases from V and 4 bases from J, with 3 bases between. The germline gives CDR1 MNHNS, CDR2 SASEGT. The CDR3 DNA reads TGTGCCAGCAGTTATAATCAGCCCCAGCATTTT. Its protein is CASSYNQPQHF.

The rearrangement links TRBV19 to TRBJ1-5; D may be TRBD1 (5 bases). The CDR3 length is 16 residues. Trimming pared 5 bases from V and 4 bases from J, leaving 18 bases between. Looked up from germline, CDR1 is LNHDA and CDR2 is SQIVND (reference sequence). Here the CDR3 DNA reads TGTGCCAGTAGTGAACCTCAGGGTTTTGGGAATCAGCCCCAGCATTTT. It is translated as CASSEPQGFGNQPQHF.

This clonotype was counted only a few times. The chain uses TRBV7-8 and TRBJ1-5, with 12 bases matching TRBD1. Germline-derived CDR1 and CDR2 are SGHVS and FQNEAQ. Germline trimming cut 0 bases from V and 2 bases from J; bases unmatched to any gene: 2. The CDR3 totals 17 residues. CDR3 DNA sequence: TGTGCCAGCAGCTTAGCAGGGACAGGGGGCGGCAATCAGCCCCAGCATTTT. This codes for CASSLAGTGGGNQPQHF.

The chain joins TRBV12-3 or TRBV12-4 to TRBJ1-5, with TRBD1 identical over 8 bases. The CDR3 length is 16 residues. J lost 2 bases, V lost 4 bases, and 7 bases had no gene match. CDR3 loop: CASSSSTGEGNQPQHF. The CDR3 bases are TGTGCCAGCAGTTCGTCGACAGGGGAGGGCAATCAGCCCCAGCATTTT.